This T cell receptor (beta chain) was sequenced in a study of T cell repertoires in cytomegalovirus infection. At the level of the study: Both CMV infection and a matching HLA type were indicated by public TCR beta signatures.

Points from the study as a whole: It was HLA-C-restricted CMV-specific TCR beta clonotypes that dominated the response ex vivo. Identification of carriers of CMV plus the relevant HLA was performed using cumulative public TCR beta family frequency.

TCRdb re-analysed the reads in MiXCR, keeping a single row per CDR3 protein. The sample lists around 450,000 distinct CDR3 sequences, under 40% occurring once. This clonotype was observed many times. Its specificity is unknown. Trimming took 5 bases from V and 6 from J, leaving 16 bases between them. The CDR3 length is 15 residues. Germline CDR1 is SGHAT and CDR2 is FQNNGV. The V call is TRBV11-2, the J call TRBJ1-4; D gene uncertain. Sequencing input: PBMCs. This sequence originates from a human donor in good health (CMV status not recorded). Some clones in this sample may be carry-over from other donors' samples. The CDR3 bases are TGTGCCAGCAGCAAAGGACGGGTCCTCGATGAAAAACTGTTTTTT. It is translated as CASSKGRVLDEKLFF.